These 6 T cell receptor beta chains were all obtained from the same sample, sequenced in a study of blood T cell repertoires in COVID-19. Profiled with immunoSEQ multiplex PCR; TCRdb holds only in-frame clones, not every one. The repertoire includes roughly 100,000 clones, approximately 84% of them detected once, and more than 9% sits in the top ten. The specimen was peripheral blood. These receptors were obtained from a middle-aged man with active or convalescent COVID-19.

The chain employs TRBV19 and TRBJ1-5; 9 positions match TRBD1. CDR3 length equals 15 residues. Germline CDR1 is LNHDA and CDR2 is SQIVND (reference sequence). The V segment lost 6 bases and the J segment 6 bases; nucleotides outside the gene matches: 9. The CDR3: CASSQPGQGGQPQHF. DNA of the CDR3: TGTGCCAGTAGCCAACCGGGACAGGGAGGTCAGCCCCAGCATTTT.

The chain carries TRBV2 and TRBJ1-1; D is possibly TRBD1 (6 bases). The CDR3 has 15 residues. Germline values: CDR1 SNHLY, CDR2 FYNNEI. Trimming stripped 6 bases from V and 5 bases from J, with 19 bases between. CDR3 coding DNA: TGTGCCAGCAGGAGACAGGCCAGCGGTATTACTGAAGCTTTCTTT. Amino acids: CASRRQASGITEAFF. The whole variable domain, filled in from reference TRBV2 and TRBJ1-1, reads EPEVTQTPSHQVTQMGQEVILRCVPISNHLYFYWYRQILGQKVEFLVSFYNNEISEKSEIFDDQFSVERPDGSNFTLKIRSTKLEDSAMYFCASRRQASGITEAFFGQGTRLTVV.

CDR3 coding DNA: TGTGCCAGCAGCTCCCGTTCCAATGAGCAGTTCTTC. Translated, it gives CASSSRSNEQFF. The rearrangement joins TRBV7-2 to TRBJ2-1, with unresolved D. V was pared by 4 bases and J by 6 bases, with 7 bases between. Germline lookup yields CDR1 SGHTA and CDR2 FQGNSA. CDR3 length: 12 residues.

This clone was seen just once. The chain employs TRBV20-1 and TRBJ1-5; tentatively, D is TRBD1 (6 bases). V was cut by 3 bases and J by 0 bases, with 9 bases left in between. In germline, CDR1 is DFQATT, CDR2 SNEGSKA (reference sequence). The CDR3 contains 14 residues. DNA for the CDR3: TGCAGTGCTAGTCAGGGGTATAGCAATCAGCCCCAGCATTTT. Translation gives CSASQGYSNQPQHF.

The rearrangement uses TRBV27 and TRBJ1-5, with no clear D. The germline gives CDR1 MNHEY, CDR2 SMNVEV (reference sequence). The CDR3 sequence is 15 residues long. V was trimmed by 5 bases and J by 0 bases, leaving 11 bases between them. For the CDR3, the DNA is TGTGCCAGCAGTCCCCTTATCTATAGCAATCAGCCCCAGCATTTT. Protein sequence: CASSPLIYSNQPQHF.

The chain uses TRBV2 and TRBJ1-6; weak D call: TRBD1 (6 bases). The CDR3 runs 16 residues. V was shortened by 3 bases and J by 5 bases, with 14 bases between the two germline ends. Per the germline V gene, CDR1 is SNHLY and CDR2 is FYNNEI. The CDR3 DNA sequence: TGTGCCAGCAGTGAGGAAGGACAGTGGCATAATTCACCCCTCCACTTT. Encoded protein: CASSEEGQWHNSPLHF.